This T cell receptor beta chain was obtained from a study of blood T cell repertoires in COVID-19. Study-level background: The origin of the acute and convalescent COVID-19 samples was the United States, Italy and Spain. The analysed material was cDNA or gDNA that came from T cells, B-cell-depleted T cells, or PBMCs.

Measured with immunoSEQ multiplex PCR; TCRdb has only the in-frame clones, and not every one. The sample comprises more than 65,000 clones, around 85% of which are singletons, and under 6% rests with the top ten. Trimming removed 4 bases at V and 0 bases at J, with 7 bases between. CDR1 is LNHDA, CDR2 SQIVND, per germline (reference sequence). The CDR3 extends over 15 amino acids. The sample consisted of peripheral blood. The clonotype originates from an elderly man with acute or convalescent COVID-19. This rearrangement joins TRBV19 to TRBJ1-6; D is unclear. Here the CDR3 reads CASSRSSSYNSPLHF. CDR3 nucleotides: TGTGCCAGTAGTAGGAGCAGCTCCTATAATTCACCCCTCCACTTT. The full variable domain, its missing parts supplied by reference TRBV19 and TRBJ1-6, is DGGITQSPKYLFRKEGQNVTLSCEQNLNHDAMYWYRQDPGQGLRLIYYSQIVNDFQKGDIAEGYSVSREKKESFPLTVTSAQKNPTAFYLCASSRSSSYNSPLHFGNGTRLTVT.